This TCR beta chain was obtained from a study of identical twins' blood T cells. Study at large: Some 50 million reads covered six alpha-chain and six beta-chain libraries.

MiXCR, run by TCRdb on the 5' RACE reads, gives a single entry per CDR3 protein. This table has 400,000 or so distinct CDR3 sequences, roughly 27% appearing once. CDR1 and CDR2 (germline): LGHDT, YNNKEL (reference sequence). Trimming took off 1 base at V and 3 bases at J, with 6 bases between the two ends. There are 13 residues in the CDR3. The chain combines TRBV3-1 with TRBJ1-1; tentative D call: TRBD1 (5 bases). This clonotype was obtained from a woman aged 18 to 55 in good health. Sequencing was done on a sample of PBMCs. As DNA, the CDR3 is TGTGCCAGCAGCCAAGTGGGGGACACTGAAGCTTTCTTT. Translating gives CASSQVGDTEAFF.